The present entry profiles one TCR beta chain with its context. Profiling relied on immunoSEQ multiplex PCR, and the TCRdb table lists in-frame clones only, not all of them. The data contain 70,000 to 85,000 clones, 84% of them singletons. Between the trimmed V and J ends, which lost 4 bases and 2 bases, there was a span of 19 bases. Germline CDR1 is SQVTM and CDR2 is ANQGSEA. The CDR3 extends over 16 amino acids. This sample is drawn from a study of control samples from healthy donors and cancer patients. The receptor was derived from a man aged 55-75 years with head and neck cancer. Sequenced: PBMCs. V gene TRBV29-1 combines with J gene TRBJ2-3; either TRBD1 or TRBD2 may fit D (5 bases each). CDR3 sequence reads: CSVVSIQGRNTDTQYF. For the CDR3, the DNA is TGCAGCGTTGTCTCCATTCAGGGACGGAACACAGATACGCAGTATTTT.